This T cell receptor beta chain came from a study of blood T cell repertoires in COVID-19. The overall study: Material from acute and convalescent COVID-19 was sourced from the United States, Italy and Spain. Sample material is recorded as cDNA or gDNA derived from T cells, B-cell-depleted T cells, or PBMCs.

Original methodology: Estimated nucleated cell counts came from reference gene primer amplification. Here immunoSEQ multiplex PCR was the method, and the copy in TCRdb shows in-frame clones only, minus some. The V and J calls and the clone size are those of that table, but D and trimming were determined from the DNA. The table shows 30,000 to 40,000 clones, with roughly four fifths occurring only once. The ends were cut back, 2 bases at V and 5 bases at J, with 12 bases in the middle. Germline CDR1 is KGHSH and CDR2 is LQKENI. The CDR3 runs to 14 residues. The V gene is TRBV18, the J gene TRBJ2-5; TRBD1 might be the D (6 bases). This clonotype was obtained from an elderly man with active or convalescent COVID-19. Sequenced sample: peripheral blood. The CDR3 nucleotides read TGTGCCAGCTCACCAGGGGCAGGGGAGGAGACCCAGTACTTC. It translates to CASSPGAGEETQYF.